The 4 T cell receptor beta chains below all came from one sample that was sequenced in a study of low-dose radiotherapy and immunotherapy resistance in tumors. The time point here: after trial treatment. The treatment here: LDRT plus nivolumab, ipilimumab, low-dose cyclophosphamide and aspirin (RACIN trial). First-strand cDNA relied on TRAV- and TRBV-specific primers spanning alpha and beta chains. A constant-region primer paired with the V-primer adapter amplified TCRs over 20 PCR cycles. One entry per CDR3 protein, called by TCRdb with MiXCR from the reads. Among 100,000 or so distinct CDR3 sequences, less than 25% were seen once, and the ten largest hold approximately 4%. The input for sequencing was PBMCs, taken after low-dose radiotherapy plus immunotherapy. The receptors here all came from a male donor with prostate cancer.

The genes are TRBV2 and TRBJ1-2, with 8 bases fitting TRBD1. The CDR3 is 14 residues long. Trimming cost V 6 bases and J 4 bases; bases outside gene matches: 7. Germline V gene lookup returns CDR1 SNHLY and CDR2 FYNNEI. The CDR3 coding sequence is TGTGCCAGCAGCCGAGGGACAGGAGTCTATGGCTACACCTTC. This gives the protein CASSRGTGVYGYTF.

For this clonotype: With a far larger clone one base away, a read error is the likely cause. V and J are TRBV6-2 or TRBV6-3 and TRBJ2-3; TRBD2 might be the D (6 bases). Germline-derived CDR1 and CDR2 are MNHEY and SVGEGT. This CDR3 has 16 residues. Trimming cost V 6 bases and J 2 bases, with 18 bases left between them. In DNA, the CDR3 is TGTGCCAGCAGCCCGAGGAGGGGCGGAGACACAGATACGCAGTATTTT. The encoded protein is CASSPRRGGDTDTQYF.

At least ten counts were recorded for this clonotype. The chain has TRBV4-1 and TRBJ1-5; 9 bases line up with TRBD1. The V and J ends lost 3 bases and 3 bases, in that order; junction bases with no gene match: 3. This CDR3 is 15 amino acids long. The germline V gene has CDR1 MGHRA and CDR2 YSYEKL. CDR3 sequence: CASSHRTGDNQPQHF. Here the CDR3 DNA reads TGCGCCAGCAGCCACCGGACAGGGGACAATCAGCCCCAGCATTTT.

In its sample, this clonotype was seen many times. The gene calls are TRBV12-5 and TRBJ2-7; D is uncertain. The CDR3 covers 14 residues. Per the germline V gene, CDR1 is LGHNT and CDR2 is FRNRAP. Deletions cut 11 bases from V and 3 bases from J, with 20 bases between. This chain's CDR3 is CAGRSRSQVYEQYF. The DNA for the CDR3 is TGTGCTGGCCGGTCCAGGAGTCAGGTCTACGAGCAGTACTTC.